This is a list of T cell receptor beta chains from one sample in a study of CD8 T cells in ankylosing spondylitis. TCRdb analysed the 5' RACE reads with MiXCR anew, one entry per CDR3 protein. The data hold about 840,000 distinct CDR3 sequences, with roughly 10% observed a single time. The material sequenced was blood, either unsorted or a sorted T cell fraction (not recorded which). These TCRs come from a male donor with ankylosing spondylitis. Each CDR3 is given with its conserved first and last residue. The D gene is left open where the match is weak. Size values are once, few and many counts, or a class for expanded clones, and some rows have none.

d_call,j_call,clone_size,v_call,cdr3_nt,cdr3_aa
TRBD1,TRBJ1-2,-,TRBV20-1,TGCAGTGCCCAGGACAGGGGACGCGGCTACACCTTC,CSAQDRGRGYTF
-,TRBJ2-3,-,TRBV6-5,TGTGCCAGCAGATCTCGCACAGATACGCAGTATTTT,CASRSRTDTQYF
TRBD2,TRBJ2-1,-,TRBV28,TGTGCCAGCAGTTTAGCCGGAGCGGGACCCTCCTGCAATGAGCAGTTCTTC,CASSLAGAGPSCNEQFF
-,TRBJ1-6,few,TRBV7-6,TGTGCCAGCAGCCGCGGCAGGAGCTCACCCCTCCACTTT,CASSRGRSSPLHF
TRBD1,TRBJ1-5,few,TRBV20-1,TGCAGTGCTAGAATTCAATTGGGACAGTACGATCAGCCCCAGCATTTT,CSARIQLGQYDQPQHF
TRBD1,TRBJ2-7,-,TRBV4-3,TGCGCCAGCAGCCAAGACGGGGACAGTCACTACGAGCAGTACTTC,CASSQDGDSHYEQYF
-,TRBJ1-1,-,TRBV10-3,TGTGCCATCAGGGGACGCCTCCAACCGCGGACTGAAGCTTTCTTT,CAIRGRLQPRTEAFF
-,TRBJ1-6,-,TRBV12-3/TRBV12-4,TGTGCCAGCACCCCCCTTGTAGGGTCACCCCTCCACTTT,CASTPLVGSPLHF
TRBD2,TRBJ2-1,-,TRBV27,TGTGCCAGCAGTGGATTCGGGACTAGCGAAAATGAGCAGTTCTTC,CASSGFGTSENEQFF
TRBD2,TRBJ2-1,-,TRBV6-2/TRBV6-3,TGTGCCAGCAGTAGGGGCGGGGCGGGAGGAAATGAGCAGTTCTTC,CASSRGGAGGNEQFF